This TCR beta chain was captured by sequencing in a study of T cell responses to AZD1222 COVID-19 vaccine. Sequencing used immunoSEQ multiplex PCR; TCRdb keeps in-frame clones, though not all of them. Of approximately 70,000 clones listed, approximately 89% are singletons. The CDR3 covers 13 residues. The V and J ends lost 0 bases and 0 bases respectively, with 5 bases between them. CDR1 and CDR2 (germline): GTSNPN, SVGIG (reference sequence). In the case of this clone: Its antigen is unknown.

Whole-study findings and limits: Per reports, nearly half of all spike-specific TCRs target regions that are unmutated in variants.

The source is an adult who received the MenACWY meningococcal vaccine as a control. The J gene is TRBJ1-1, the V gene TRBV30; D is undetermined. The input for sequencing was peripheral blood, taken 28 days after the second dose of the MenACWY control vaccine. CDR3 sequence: CAWSVNVNTEAFF. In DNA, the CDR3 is TGTGCCTGGAGTGTAAATGTGAACACTGAAGCTTTCTTT.